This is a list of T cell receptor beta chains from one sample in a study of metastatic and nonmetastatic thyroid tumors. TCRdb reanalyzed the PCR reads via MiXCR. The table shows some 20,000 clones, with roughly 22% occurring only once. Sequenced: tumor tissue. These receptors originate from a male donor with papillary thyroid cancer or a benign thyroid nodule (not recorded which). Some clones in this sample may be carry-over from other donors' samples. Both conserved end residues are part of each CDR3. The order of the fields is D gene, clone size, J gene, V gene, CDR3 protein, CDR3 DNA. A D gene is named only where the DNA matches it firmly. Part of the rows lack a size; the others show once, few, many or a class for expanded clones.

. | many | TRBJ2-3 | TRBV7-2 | CASSQSKTGIHSTDTQYF | TGTGCCAGCAGCCAAAGCAAGACAGGCATACATAGCACAGATACGCAGTATTTT
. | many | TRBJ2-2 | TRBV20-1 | CSAREGTANTGELFF | TGCAGTGCTAGAGAAGGGACGGCAAACACCGGGGAGCTGTTTTTT
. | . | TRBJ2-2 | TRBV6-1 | CASYFTEGSGELFF | TGTGCCAGTTACTTTACAGAAGGCTCCGGGGAGCTGTTTTTT
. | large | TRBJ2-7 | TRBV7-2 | CASSLRSNYEQYF | TGTGCCAGCAGCCTACGGTCCAATTACGAGCAGTACTTC
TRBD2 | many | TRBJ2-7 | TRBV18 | CASSLTGTSGNREQYF | TGTGCCAGCTCACTCACCGGGACTAGCGGGAATCGCGAGCAGTACTTC
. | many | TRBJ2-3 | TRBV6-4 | CASSGGDDTDTQYF | TGTGCCAGCAGCGGTGGGGACGACACAGATACGCAGTATTTT
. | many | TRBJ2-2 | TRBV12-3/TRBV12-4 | CASSLAGRLNTGELFF | TGTGCCAGCAGTTTAGCTGGACGGTTGAACACCGGGGAGCTGTTTTTT
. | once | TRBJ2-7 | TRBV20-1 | CSAPVQGGASYEQYF | TGCAGTGCTCCAGTCCAGGGGGGAGCGTCCTACGAGCAGTACTTC
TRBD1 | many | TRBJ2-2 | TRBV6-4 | CASAGTGTTGELFF | TGTGCCAGCGCTGGGACAGGGACCACCGGGGAGCTGTTTTTT
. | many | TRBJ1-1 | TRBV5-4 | CASSLPGPMNTEAFF | TGTGCCAGCAGCTTGCCAGGACCTATGAACACTGAAGCTTTCTTT
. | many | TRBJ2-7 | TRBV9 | CASSASSVSSYEQYF | TGTGCCAGCAGCGCGTCTAGCGTAAGCTCCTACGAGCAGTACTTC